This T cell receptor (beta chain) derives from a study of T cells after yellow fever vaccination (dated 2019 in TCRdb). As for the study more broadly: Libraries from fractions with low cell numbers were prepared with the SMART-Seq v4 Ultra Low Input RNA kit. To follow T-cell clones before and after primary and booster YFV17D yellow fever vaccination, bulk TCR alpha and beta repertoires were sequenced over time. Blood samples were taken at several timepoints before and after primary and secondary immunization, and bulk PBMC replicates and cell subsets were isolated. Two healthy male donors, one aged 18 to 29 and one aged 30 to 40 years, made up the cohort.

TCR cDNA was synthesized by 5'RACE template switching, which introduced a universal primer site and unique molecular identifiers. Priming for cDNA synthesis came from both the TCR alpha and TCR beta constant segments. Libraries were amplified in two PCR steps, with sample barcodes and sequencing adapters added in the second step. Sequencing of libraries was done on Illumina HiSeq 2500 (2x100 bp) or NovaSeq (2x150 bp). For the original study's pipeline: MIGEC handled demultiplexing of reads and collapsing into UMI consensus sequences, while MiXCR performed V(D)J alignment. Vaccine-responding clonotypes were identified with edgeR using replicate PBMC samples, with FDR below 0.01 and a log2 fold change above 5 up to day 15 being required. Each bulk clonotype was labeled CD4 or CD8 based on which sequenced repertoire, CD4 or CD8, contained the clonotype at higher abundance. Through fastp at Q25 and MiXCR, TCRdb rebuilt clones from the public reads, retaining in-frame beta chains. Rows merge per CDR3 protein into single entries with the most common DNA and genes. In this record, the V and J calls reflect TCRdb's handling and not the investigators' own analysis. Across this sample there are under 550,000 distinct CDR3 sequences, with about a fifth seen only once. The ten largest clones represent about 15% of the sample.

In the case of this clonotype: Which antigen it targets is not known. Base qualities were left out, and no much larger clone turns up one base away.

Here is what the overall study found, with its caveats: The secondary T-cell response was found to be weaker but faster than the primary response, with a peak reached on day 5 rather than on day 15. FACS-sorted repertoires could contain abundant contaminating clonotypes from the bulk population, so computational filtering was required. A small share of clonotypes occurred in both CD4 and CD8 compartments, likely arising from convergent recombination. The study included only two donors, which limits how far the findings can be generalized. Most clones expanded after primary vaccination were re-detected after the booster (around 96% of CD4 and about 88% of CD8), suggesting broad memory maintenance.

The CDR3 numbers 14 residues from cysteine through phenylalanine. The retained sequence is limited to the CDR3, 42 bases, with the frame set at the first base. Via the germline V gene, CDR1 is SGHTA and CDR2 FQGTGA. Trimming removed 5 bases from V and 8 bases from J, leaving 18 bases between the germline ends. The treatment or condition label for this specimen denotes: live attenuated yellow fever vaccine strain. At each blood-draw timepoint, two biological replicates of bulk PBMCs were collected. A standard Ficoll-Paque protocol was used to isolate PBMCs from peripheral blood. TriZol was used to extract RNA from bulk PBMCs, CD4 and CD8 fractions, and dextramer-positive and dextramer-negative fractions.

The rearrangement combines TRBV7-3 with TRBJ1-2; TRBD1 could be the D gene, as 5 bases match. Sample: PBMCs, taken less than 25 days after the first yellow fever vaccination. The receptor comes from a man younger than 35 who received the YFV17D yellow fever vaccine. The CDR3 reads as follows: CASSPGQGGMGYTF. The nucleotide sequence is given as TGTGCCAGCAGCCCCGGGCAGGGTGGAATGGGCTACACCTTC.